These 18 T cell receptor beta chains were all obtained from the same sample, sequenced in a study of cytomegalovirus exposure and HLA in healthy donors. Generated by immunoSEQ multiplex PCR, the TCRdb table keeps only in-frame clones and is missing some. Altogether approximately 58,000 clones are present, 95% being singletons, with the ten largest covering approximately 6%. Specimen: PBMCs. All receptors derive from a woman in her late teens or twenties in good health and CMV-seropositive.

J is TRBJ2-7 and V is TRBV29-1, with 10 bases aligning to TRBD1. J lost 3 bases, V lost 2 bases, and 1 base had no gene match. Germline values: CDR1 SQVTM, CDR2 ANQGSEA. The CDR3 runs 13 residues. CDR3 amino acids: CSVERDRGYEQYF. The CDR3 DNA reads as TGCAGCGTTGAACGGGACAGGGGCTACGAGCAGTACTTC.

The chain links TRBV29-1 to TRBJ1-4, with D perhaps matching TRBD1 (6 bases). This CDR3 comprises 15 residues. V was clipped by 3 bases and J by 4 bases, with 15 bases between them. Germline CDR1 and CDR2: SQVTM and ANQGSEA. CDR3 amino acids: CSVEAGAPFNEKLFF. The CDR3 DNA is TGCAGCGTTGAGGCAGGGGCCCCGTTTAATGAAAAACTGTTTTTT.

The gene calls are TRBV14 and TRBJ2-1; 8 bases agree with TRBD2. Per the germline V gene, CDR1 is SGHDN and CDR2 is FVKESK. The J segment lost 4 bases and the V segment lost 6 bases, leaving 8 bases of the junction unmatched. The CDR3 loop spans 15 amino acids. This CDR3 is CASRHTSGSYNEQFF. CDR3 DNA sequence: TGTGCCAGCAGACATACTAGCGGTAGTTACAATGAGCAGTTCTTC.

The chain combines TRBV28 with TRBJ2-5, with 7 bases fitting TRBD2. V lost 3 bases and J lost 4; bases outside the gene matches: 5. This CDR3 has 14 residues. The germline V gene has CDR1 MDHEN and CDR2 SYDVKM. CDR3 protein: CASSLGGEIETQYF. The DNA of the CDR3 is TGTGCCAGCAGTTTGGGGGGGGAGATAGAGACCCAGTACTTC.

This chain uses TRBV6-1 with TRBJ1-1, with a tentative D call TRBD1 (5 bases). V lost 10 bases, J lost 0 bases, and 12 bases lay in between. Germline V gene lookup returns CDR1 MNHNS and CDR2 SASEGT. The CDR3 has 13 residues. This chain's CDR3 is CAIGGVMNTEAFF. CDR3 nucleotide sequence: TGTGCCATCGGGGGTGTAATGAACACTGAAGCTTTCTTT.

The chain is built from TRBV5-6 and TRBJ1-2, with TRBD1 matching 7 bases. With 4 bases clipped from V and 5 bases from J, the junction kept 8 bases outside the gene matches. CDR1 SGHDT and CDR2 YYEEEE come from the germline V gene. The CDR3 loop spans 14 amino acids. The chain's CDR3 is CASSLKGQRYGYTF. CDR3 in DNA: TGTGCCAGCAGCCTGAAGGGACAGCGTTATGGCTACACCTTC.

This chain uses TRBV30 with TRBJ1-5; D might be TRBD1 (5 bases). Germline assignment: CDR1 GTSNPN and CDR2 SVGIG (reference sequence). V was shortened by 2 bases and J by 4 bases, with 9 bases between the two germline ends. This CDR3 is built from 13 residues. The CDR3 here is CAWSSGGNQPQHF. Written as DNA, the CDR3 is TGTGCCTGGAGTTCGGGGGGTAATCAGCCCCAGCATTTT.

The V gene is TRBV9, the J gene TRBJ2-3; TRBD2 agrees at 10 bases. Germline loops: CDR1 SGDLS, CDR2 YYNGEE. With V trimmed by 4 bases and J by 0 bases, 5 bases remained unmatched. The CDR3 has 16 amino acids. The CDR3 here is CASSSSTSGSTDTQYF. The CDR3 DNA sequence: TGTGCCAGCAGCTCCTCGACTAGCGGGAGCACAGATACGCAGTATTTT.

This CDR3 reads CASSLEGQAGYEQYF. The CDR3 bases are TGTGCCAGCAGCTTAGAGGGACAGGCGGGATACGAGCAGTACTTC. The chain combines TRBV7-8 with TRBJ2-7; the match to TRBD1 covers 8 bases. Losses at the gene ends were 1 base for V and 4 bases for J; bases not matched to a gene: 6. This CDR3 contains 15 residues. Per the germline V gene, CDR1 is SGHVS and CDR2 is FQNEAQ.

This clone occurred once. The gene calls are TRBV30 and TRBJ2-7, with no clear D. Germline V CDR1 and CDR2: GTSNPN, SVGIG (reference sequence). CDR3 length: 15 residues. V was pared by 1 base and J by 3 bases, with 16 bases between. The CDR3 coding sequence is TGTGCCTGGAGTGGGAGAACGCGAAACCGCTACGAGCAGTACTTC. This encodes CAWSGRTRNRYEQYF.

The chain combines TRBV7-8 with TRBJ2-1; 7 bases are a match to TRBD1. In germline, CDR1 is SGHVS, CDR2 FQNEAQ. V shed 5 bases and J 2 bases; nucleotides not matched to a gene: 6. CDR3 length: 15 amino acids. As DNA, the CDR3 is TGTGCCAGCAGCATCCAGGGGGAACCCTACAATGAGCAGTTCTTC. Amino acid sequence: CASSIQGEPYNEQFF.

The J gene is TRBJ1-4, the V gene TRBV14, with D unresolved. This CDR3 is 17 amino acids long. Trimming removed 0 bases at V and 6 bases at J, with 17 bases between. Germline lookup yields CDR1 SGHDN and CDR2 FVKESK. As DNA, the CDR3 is TGTGCCAGCAGCCAAGAAAGTTTGGGCAGCACCCATGAAAAACTGTTTTTT. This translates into CASSQESLGSTHEKLFF.

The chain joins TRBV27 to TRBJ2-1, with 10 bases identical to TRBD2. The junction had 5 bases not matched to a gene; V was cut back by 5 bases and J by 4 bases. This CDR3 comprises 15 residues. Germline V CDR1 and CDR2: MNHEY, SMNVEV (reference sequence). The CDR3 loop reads CASSQTSGVYNEQFF. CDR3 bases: TGTGCCAGCAGTCAAACTAGCGGGGTATACAATGAGCAGTTCTTC.

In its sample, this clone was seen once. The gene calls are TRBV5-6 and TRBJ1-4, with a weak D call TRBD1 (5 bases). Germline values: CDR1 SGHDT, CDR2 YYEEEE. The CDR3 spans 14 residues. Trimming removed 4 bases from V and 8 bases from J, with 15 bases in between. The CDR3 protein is CASSRGHLGEKLFF. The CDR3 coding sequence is TGTGCCAGCAGCAGGGGTCACCTAGGAGAAAAACTGTTTTTT. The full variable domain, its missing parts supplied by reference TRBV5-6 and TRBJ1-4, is DAGVTQSPTHLIKTRGQQVTLRCSPKSGHDTVSWYQQALGQGPQFIFQYYEEEERQRGNFPDRFSGHQFPNYSSELNVNALLLGDSALYLCASSRGHLGEKLFFGSGTQLSVL.

CDR3 nucleotide sequence: TGTGCCAGCAGTGATTGGGACAGAGCCTTTGGTACGCAGTATTTT. The encoded protein is CASSDWDRAFGTQYF. The chain combines TRBV6-1 with TRBJ2-3; TRBD1 aligns across 7 bases. J was trimmed by 8 bases and V by 3 bases; bases with no gene match: 11. CDR3 length: 15 amino acids. Germline CDR1 reads MNHNS; CDR2 reads SASEGT.

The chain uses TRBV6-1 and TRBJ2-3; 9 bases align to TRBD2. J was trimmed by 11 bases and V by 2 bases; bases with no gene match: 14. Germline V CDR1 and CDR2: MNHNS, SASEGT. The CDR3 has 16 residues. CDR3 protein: CASSEWQREVRVEQYF. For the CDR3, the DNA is TGTGCCAGCAGTGAATGGCAGCGGGAGGTGAGGGTAGAGCAGTATTTT.

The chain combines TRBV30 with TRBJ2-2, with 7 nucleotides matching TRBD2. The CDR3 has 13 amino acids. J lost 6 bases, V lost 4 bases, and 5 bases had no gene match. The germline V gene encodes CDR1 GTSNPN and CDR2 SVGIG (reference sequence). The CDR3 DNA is TGTGCCTGGAAATCCGGGAGGCCCGGGGAGCTGTTTTTT. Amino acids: CAWKSGRPGELFF. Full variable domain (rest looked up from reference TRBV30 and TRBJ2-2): SQTIHQWPATLVQPVGSPLSLECTVEGTSNPNLYWYRQAAGRGLQLLFYSVGIGQISSEVPQNLSASRPQDRQFILSSKKLLLSDSGFYLCAWKSGRPGELFFGEGSRLTVL.

The CDR3 region is CASRTGGEQFF. CDR3 DNA: TGTGCCAGCAGAACAGGGGGGGAGCAGTTCTTC. This sequence joins TRBV7-9 and TRBJ2-1; TRBD1 aligns across 8 bases. Germline-derived CDR1 and CDR2 are SEHNR and FQNEAQ (reference sequence). V gave up 6 bases and J gave up 10 bases; unmatched junction bases: 2. The CDR3 consists of 11 residues. Variable domain in full (rest from reference TRBV7-9 and TRBJ2-1): DTGVSQNPRHKITKRGQNVTFRCDPISEHNRLYWYRQTLGQGPEFLTYFQNEAQLEKSRLLSDRFSAERPKGSFSTLEIQRTEQGDSAMYLCASRTGGEQFFGPGTRLTVL.